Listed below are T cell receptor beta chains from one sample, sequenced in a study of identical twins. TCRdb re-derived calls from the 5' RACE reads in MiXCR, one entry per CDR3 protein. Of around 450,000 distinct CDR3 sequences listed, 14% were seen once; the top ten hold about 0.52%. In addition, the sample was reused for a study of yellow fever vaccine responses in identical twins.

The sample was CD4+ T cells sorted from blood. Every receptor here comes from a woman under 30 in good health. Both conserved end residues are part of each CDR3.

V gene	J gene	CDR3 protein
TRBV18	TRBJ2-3	CASSPLPTSTDTQYF
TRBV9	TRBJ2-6	CASSPRWGTGANVLTF
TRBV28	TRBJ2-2	CASSLPVEGGLFF
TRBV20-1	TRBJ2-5	CSAPRLAGRSVETQYF
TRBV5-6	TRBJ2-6	CASSVDRAGANVLTF
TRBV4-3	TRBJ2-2	CASSQDLLAVNTGELFF
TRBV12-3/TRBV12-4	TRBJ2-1	CASSVKGLAGGNEQFF
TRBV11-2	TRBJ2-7	CASSPSRDWAGSYEQYF
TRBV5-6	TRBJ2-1	CASSPGTGSVYNEQFF
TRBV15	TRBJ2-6	CATSREPPRTSGANVLTF
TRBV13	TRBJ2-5	CATSGSRLETQYF
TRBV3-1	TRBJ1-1	CASSSIDRLLF
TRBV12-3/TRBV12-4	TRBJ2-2	CASSKDTTTGELFF
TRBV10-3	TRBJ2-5	CAISEGRRTQETQYF
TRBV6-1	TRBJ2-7	CASRRRTGPYEQYF
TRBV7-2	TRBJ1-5	CASSHTWDQPQHF
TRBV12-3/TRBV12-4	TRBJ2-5	CASSFRSAQETQYF
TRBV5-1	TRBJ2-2	CASSLVSMGTSNTGELFF
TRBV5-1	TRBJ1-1	CASSLGGPTEAFF
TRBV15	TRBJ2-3	CATSRDMRRGTGQLDTQYF
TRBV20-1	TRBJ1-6	CSARRRDSPLHF
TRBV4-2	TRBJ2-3	CASSQDPTGVLSTDTQYF
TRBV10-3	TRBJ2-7	CAISQGAHEQYF
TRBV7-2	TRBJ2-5	CASSLTRETQYF
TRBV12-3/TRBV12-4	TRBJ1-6	CASSLWGVRGSSPLHF
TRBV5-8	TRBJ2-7	CASSHIKTQGVLYEQYF
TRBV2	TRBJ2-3	CASSGQGWDTQYF
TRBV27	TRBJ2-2	CASSLRLAGVSGELFF
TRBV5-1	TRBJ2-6	CASSPLLGFSGANVLTF
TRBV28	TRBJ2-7	CASSLRSSGRMEQYF
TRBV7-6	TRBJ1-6	CASSPDRRGNSPLHF
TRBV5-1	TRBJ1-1	CASSLGAGGYGTEAFF
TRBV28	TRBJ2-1	CASSSGGSQFF
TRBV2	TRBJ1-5	CASLADSNQPQHF
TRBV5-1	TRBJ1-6	CASSLVPTGQANSPLHF
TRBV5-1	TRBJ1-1	CASSSTGTLRDTEAFF
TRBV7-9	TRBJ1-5	CASSSIDSNQPQHF
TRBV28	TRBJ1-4	CASSSRQTSNEKLFF
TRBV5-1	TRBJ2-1	CASSGTGTVYNEQFF
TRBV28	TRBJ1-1	CASSLTIAEAFF
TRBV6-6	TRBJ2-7	CASSYYEGYEQYF
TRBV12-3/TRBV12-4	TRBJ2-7	CASSLRLSGLAGGGEQYF
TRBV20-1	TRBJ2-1	CSARDQGHSSSYNEQFF
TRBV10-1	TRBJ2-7	CASSTQGRAPFEQYF
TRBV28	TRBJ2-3	CASRPSGPLAVNTQYF
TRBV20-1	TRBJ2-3	CSARTTGGLIDTQYF
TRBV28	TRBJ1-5	CASSYTGAGNQPQHF
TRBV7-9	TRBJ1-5	CASSLGTGVNQPQHF
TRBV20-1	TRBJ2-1	CSARVRGPSEQFF
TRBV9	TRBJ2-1	CASSVVPGVENEQFF
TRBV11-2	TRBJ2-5	CASSLTSGGLIEETQYF
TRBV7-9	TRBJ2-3	CASSPKLADTQYF